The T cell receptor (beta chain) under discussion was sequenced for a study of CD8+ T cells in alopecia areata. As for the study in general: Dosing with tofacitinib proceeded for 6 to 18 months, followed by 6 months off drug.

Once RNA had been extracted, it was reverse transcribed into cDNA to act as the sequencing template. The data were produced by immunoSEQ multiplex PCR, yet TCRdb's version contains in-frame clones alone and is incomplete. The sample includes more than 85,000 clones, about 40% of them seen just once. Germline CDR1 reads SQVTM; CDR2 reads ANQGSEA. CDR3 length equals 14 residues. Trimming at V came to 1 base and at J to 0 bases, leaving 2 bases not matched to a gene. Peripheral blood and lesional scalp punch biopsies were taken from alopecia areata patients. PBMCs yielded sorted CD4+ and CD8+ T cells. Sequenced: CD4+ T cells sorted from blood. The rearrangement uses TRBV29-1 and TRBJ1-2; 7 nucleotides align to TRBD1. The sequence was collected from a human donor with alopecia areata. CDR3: CSVEAGTANYGYTF. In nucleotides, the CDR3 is TGCAGCGTTGAAGCCGGGACAGCTAACTATGGCTACACCTTC.